These 22 T cell receptor beta chains were sequenced from one sample in a study of shared clonotypes between healthy human individuals. Clones were sequenced by immunoSEQ multiplex PCR, and TCRdb holds only the in-frame ones, with some missing. The data contain fewer than 2.5 million clones, over 85% of them singletons. The sequencing sample was made of naive CD4+ T cells from PBMCs. Sample subset: CD45RA+ positively selected. The receptors come from a man in his late teens or twenties in good health. Some clones in this sample may be carry-over from other donors' samples.

The rearrangement links TRBV7-8 to TRBJ2-6, with D unclear. V lost 4 bases, J lost 4 bases, and 8 bases lay in between. CDR1 SGHVS and CDR2 FQNEAQ come from the germline V gene. This CDR3 comprises 14 residues. In DNA, the CDR3 is TGTGCCAGCAGCTCTCCTCCAGGGGCCAACGTCCTGACTTTC. Its translation: CASSSPPGANVLTF.

The V gene is TRBV7-9, the J gene TRBJ2-5, with no clear D. The DNA end favors TRBJ2-7, so the J call may be wrong. CDR3 size: 13 residues. CDR1 is SEHNR, CDR2 FQNEAQ, per germline (reference sequence). The CDR3: CASSLNRPYEQYF. CDR3 nucleotides: TGTGCCAGCAGCTTAAATAGGCCCTACGAGCAGTACTTC.

The table lists this clone with a count of one. The chain links TRBV7-2 to TRBJ2-7, with a tentative D call TRBD2 (5 bases). The V and J ends lost 5 bases and 2 bases respectively, with 19 bases between them. Germline V gene data show CDR1 as SGHTA and CDR2 as FQGNSA. The CDR3 runs to 16 residues. This CDR3 reads CASSPLASNRAYEQYF. The CDR3 DNA reads TGTGCCAGCAGCCCCTTAGCGTCGAACCGGGCCTACGAGCAGTACTTC.

This chain joins TRBV28 and TRBJ2-7, with TRBD1 matching over 9 bases. Germline values: CDR1 MDHEN, CDR2 SYDVKM. CDR3 length equals 17 residues. With 8 bases clipped from V and 1 base from J, the junction kept 15 bases outside the gene matches. The CDR3 region has the DNA TGTGCCAGCCATTCTTCCGAATCAGACAGGGGGTCCTACGAGCAGTACTTC. As protein: CASHSSESDRGSYEQYF.

The V and J genes are TRBV28 and TRBJ2-1, with a tentative D call TRBD2 (5 bases). This CDR3 comprises 14 residues. CDR1 and CDR2 (germline): MDHEN, SYDVKM. V was trimmed by 5 bases and J by 9 bases, leaving 17 bases between them. The CDR3 loop is CASSTSREEGEQFF. CDR3 in DNA: TGTGCCAGCAGTACCTCCCGTGAAGAGGGTGAGCAGTTCTTC.

The chain uses TRBV6-6 and TRBJ1-2; D possibly corresponds to TRBD1 (6 bases). There are 15 residues in the CDR3. Germline lookup yields CDR1 MNHNY and CDR2 SVGAGI (reference sequence). Trimming removed 1 base from V and 4 bases from J, with 13 bases in between. The CDR3 is CASSYWGTPGYGYTF. CDR3 in DNA: TGTGCCAGCAGTTACTGGGGGACACCGGGCTATGGCTACACCTTC.

This clone was observed a handful of times. V is TRBV7-9 and J is TRBJ1-1; D might be TRBD1 (6 bases). The CDR3 runs to 18 residues. V lost 5 bases to trimming and J lost 3 bases, with 25 bases between them. Germline V CDR1 and CDR2: SEHNR, FQNEAQ (reference sequence). This CDR3 reads CASSPVLTGRGIDTEAFF. Written as DNA, the CDR3 is TGTGCCAGCAGCCCCGTTCTAACAGGGCGAGGGATCGACACTGAAGCTTTCTTT.

The J gene is TRBJ1-5, the V gene TRBV28; 7 nucleotides align to TRBD1. This CDR3 comprises 14 residues. The ends lost 5 bases at V and 5 bases at J; junction bases unmatched: 6. Germline-derived CDR1 and CDR2 are MDHEN and SYDVKM. CDR3: CASSLQTGHQPQHF. The CDR3 DNA is TGTGCCAGCAGTCTTCAGACAGGGCATCAGCCCCAGCATTTT.

Note on this clone: Other DNA sequences in this sample translate to the same CDR3. The V call is TRBV7-2, the J call TRBJ2-6, with D perhaps matching TRBD2 (5 bases). Germline CDR1 SGHTA, CDR2 FQGNSA. The V gene lost 2 bases and the J gene lost 2 bases, with 7 bases spanning the gap. The CDR3 runs to 15 residues. In DNA form, the CDR3 reads TGTGCCAGCAGCTTAACCGGGACTGGGGCCAACGTCCTGACTTTC. Amino acid sequence: CASSLTGTGANVLTF.

J is TRBJ2-5 and V is TRBV10-3; a weak D match, TRBD1 (6 bases). Looked up from germline, CDR1 is ENHRY and CDR2 is SYGVKD. The CDR3 length is 14 residues. Trimming took 0 bases from V and 4 from J, leaving 9 bases between them. The CDR3 DNA follows: TGTGCCATCAGTGAGTCGCAGGGGCGAGAGACCCAGTACTTC. This sequence encodes CAISESQGRETQYF.

This chain joins TRBV20-1 and TRBJ2-1; possible D gene TRBD1, 5 bases. The V end lost 5 bases, the J end lost 14 bases, and 16 bases lay between the germline ends. This CDR3 has 11 residues. Germline CDR1 and CDR2: DFQATT and SNEGSKA (reference sequence). CDR3 sequence (DNA): TGCAGTGCTTCGGACGCGACAGTGGAGTTCTTC. This gives the protein CSASDATVEFF.

This clone was observed a handful of times. In nucleotides, the CDR3 is TGCAGTGCCCCGACAGGGAATGGCTACACCTTC. This sequence encodes CSAPTGNGYTF. The chain couples TRBV20-1 to TRBJ1-2; TRBD1 matches at 7 bases. The CDR3 has 11 residues. CDR1 and CDR2 from the germline V gene are DFQATT and SNEGSKA (reference sequence). Trimming cost V 6 bases and J 6 bases; bases outside gene matches: 4.

The chain carries TRBV4-3 and TRBJ2-6; 9 bases fit TRBD1. Trimming at V came to 1 base and at J to 0 bases, leaving 7 bases not matched to a gene. This CDR3 spans 19 amino acids. The germline V gene has CDR1 LGHNA and CDR2 YSLEER. The CDR3 DNA is TGCGCCAGCAGCCAAGTACAGGGGGCAAAGGCCTCTGGGGCCAACGTCCTGACTTTC. Amino acids: CASSQVQGAKASGANVLTF.

The chain is built from TRBV11-2 and TRBJ2-3, with D perhaps being TRBD1 or TRBD2 (5 bases each). Trimming pared 7 bases from V and 3 bases from J, leaving 17 bases between. The CDR3 totals 15 residues. The germline V gene encodes CDR1 SGHAT and CDR2 FQNNGV. The CDR3 is CASTPRTRGTDTQYF. As DNA, the CDR3 is TGTGCCAGCACCCCAAGGACGAGGGGTACAGATACGCAGTATTTT.

This chain uses TRBV5-5 with TRBJ1-1; 8 bases agree with TRBD1. The CDR3 runs to 13 residues. Germline loops: CDR1 SGHKS, CDR2 YYEKEE (reference sequence). The J segment lost 5 bases and the V segment lost 5 bases, leaving 5 bases of the junction unmatched. The CDR3 spells CASSYTGGTEAFF. The CDR3 coding sequence is TGTGCCAGCAGTTACACAGGGGGGACTGAAGCTTTCTTT.

The genes are TRBV19 and TRBJ1-2, with 8 bases that match TRBD1. From germline, CDR1 is LNHDA and CDR2 SQIVND (reference sequence). Trimming at V came to 7 bases and at J to 8 bases, leaving 9 bases not matched to a gene. This CDR3 contains 13 residues. This CDR3 reads CASIPRTGIGYTF. CDR3 sequence (DNA): TGTGCCAGTATCCCCCGGACAGGGATCGGCTACACCTTC.

The chain joins TRBV25-1 to TRBJ2-3; D ambiguous. In germline, CDR1 is MGHDK, CDR2 SYGVNS. The CDR3 runs to 13 residues. The V gene lost 5 bases and the J gene lost 3 bases, with 9 bases spanning the gap. This CDR3 reads CASSLPATDTQYF. Here the CDR3 DNA reads TGTGCCAGCAGTCTCCCGGCGACAGATACGCAGTATTTT.

This chain joins TRBV2 and TRBJ1-1; possible D gene TRBD1, 5 bases. Trimming left V 4 bases short and J 4 bases short, with 16 bases between. The CDR3 runs 15 residues. Germline assignment: CDR1 SNHLY and CDR2 FYNNEI. CDR3 in DNA: TGTGCCAGCAGTGTAGCTGGGTCGGGGGTCACTGAAGCTTTCTTT. As protein: CASSVAGSGVTEAFF.

J is TRBJ2-1 and V is TRBV27; 14 nucleotides match TRBD2. The ends lost 2 bases at V and 9 bases at J; junction bases unmatched: 12. Looked up from germline, CDR1 is MNHEY and CDR2 is SMNVEV (reference sequence). This CDR3 region has 18 residues. The CDR3 nucleotides read TGTGCCAGCAGTTTAATGGCGACTAGCGGGAGGGCCATTGGTGAGCAGTTCTTC. Encoded protein: CASSLMATSGRAIGEQFF.

The chain employs TRBV7-2 and TRBJ1-1; D remains ambiguous. CDR1 SGHTA and CDR2 FQGNSA come from the germline V gene. Trimming took off 4 bases at V and 1 base at J, with 10 bases between the two ends. This CDR3 is built from 14 residues. CDR3 in amino acids: CASSSERGNTEAFF. CDR3 bases: TGTGCCAGCAGCTCCGAGCGGGGGAACACTGAAGCTTTCTTT.

With respect to this clone: This sample includes further DNA sequences coding for the same CDR3. This chain links TRBV5-1 with TRBJ2-3; TRBD2 aligns across 11 bases. The CDR3 length is 14 residues. Germline values: CDR1 SGHRS, CDR2 YFSETQ. With V trimmed by 4 bases and J by 5 bases, 3 bases remained unmatched. The CDR3 reads CASSTSGSGDTQYF. In nucleotides, the CDR3 is TGCGCCAGCAGCACTAGCGGGAGCGGAGATACGCAGTATTTT.

The CDR3 DNA follows: TGTGCCAGCACTTACCCAGGGGGCGTCCTGACTTTC. Amino acid sequence: CASTYPGGVLTF. This chain connects TRBV28 to TRBJ2-6; 7 positions match TRBD1. The germline CDR1 and CDR2 sequences are MDHEN and SYDVKM. The junction had 6 bases not matched to a gene; V was cut back by 7 bases and J by 12 bases. The CDR3 runs to 12 residues.